Described below is a single TCR beta chain sequence and its context. This entry comes from a study of blood T cell repertoires in COVID-19. Study information: Sites in the United States, Italy and Spain provided acute and convalescent COVID-19 samples.

V dropped 5 bases and J dropped 7 bases, with 11 bases sitting between them. This CDR3 has 13 amino acids. CDR1 KGHSH and CDR2 LQKENI come from the germline V gene. Adults between roughly 18 and 95 years of age took part from under 25 US areas. A case of COVID-19 had been met by exposed participants within 2 weeks before study entry. In the authors' methods: Cell counts per sample came from amplifying reference gene primers. The repertoire was sequenced with immunoSEQ multiplex PCR; TCRdb's copy has only in-frame clones and lacks some. That table is the source of V, J and clone size, and D and trimming were worked out from the DNA. The table includes 250,000 or so clones, 83% detected once.

This rearrangement joins TRBV18 to TRBJ2-2; a weak D match, TRBD1 (6 bases). Sequencing input: PBMCs or T cells enriched from blood (not recorded which). This clonotype was sampled from a middle-aged woman who had been exposed to COVID-19. CDR3 DNA: TGTGCCAGCTCATTCACAGGGATCGGGGAGCTGTTTTTT. Translation gives CASSFTGIGELFF.